A single sample gave rise to the 20 T cell receptor beta chains below, sequenced in a study of blood T cell repertoires in COVID-19. Libraries were prepared by immunoSEQ multiplex PCR; TCRdb keeps only in-frame clonotypes and omits some of them. Of 180,000 or so clones detected, 76% appear once; the ten largest clones hold just over 8.5%. The specimen sequenced was peripheral blood. The receptor set was obtained from a woman in her 50s with active or convalescent COVID-19.

This clone was counted a few times. The V gene is TRBV30, the J gene TRBJ1-6; no firm D call. The germline gives CDR1 GTSNPN, CDR2 SVGIG (reference sequence). Trimming pared 5 bases from V and 5 bases from J, leaving 10 bases between. The CDR3 spans 13 residues. CDR3 amino acids: CAWAVQDNSPLHF. In nucleotides, the CDR3 is TGTGCCTGGGCAGTTCAGGATAATTCACCCCTCCACTTT.

The J gene is TRBJ1-1, the V gene TRBV4-3; D uncertain. CDR3 length: 15 residues. Germline V gives CDR1 LGHNA, CDR2 YSLEER. Trimming removed 0 bases at V and 4 bases at J, with 12 bases between. The DNA for the CDR3 is TGCGCCAGCAGCCAAGATGCCCGGGTGGGCACTGAAGCTTTCTTT. Its protein product is CASSQDARVGTEAFF.

CDR3 sequence: CASSQGLLPGNTIYF. Here the CDR3 DNA reads TGCGCCAGCAGCCAAGGACTGCTACCCGGAAACACCATATATTTT. The chain recombines TRBV4-3 with TRBJ1-3; the D is unclear. V lost 1 base and J lost 4, with 11 bases in between. The CDR3 length is 15 residues. Germline CDR1 and CDR2: LGHNA and YSLEER.

CDR3 nucleotides: TGCGCCAGCAGCTTGGATGGCACGGGGAACACTGAAGCTTTCTTT. Its protein product is CASSLDGTGNTEAFF. The rearrangement links TRBV5-1 to TRBJ1-1; D is undetermined. V lost 0 bases and J 1 base, leaving 10 bases between the germline ends. Germline loops: CDR1 SGHRS, CDR2 YFSETQ. This CDR3 contains 15 residues.

This clone was recorded only once. DNA of the CDR3: TGTGCCACATTCGGGGCCACAGGGGAAGAAAAACTGTTTTTT. Translating gives CATFGATGEEKLFF. The V call is TRBV6-5, the J call TRBJ1-4; 7 nucleotides align to TRBD1. Germline assignment: CDR1 MNHEY and CDR2 SVGAGI. V lost 10 bases to trimming and J lost 8 bases; unmatched junction nucleotides: 13. This CDR3 has 14 amino acids.

This clone has a handful of counts. The chain links TRBV4-2 to TRBJ2-1; D may be TRBD2 (5 bases). CDR3 length: 11 residues. Germline lookup yields CDR1 LGHNA and CDR2 YNFKEQ. The V end lost 1 base, the J end lost 11 bases, and 6 bases lay between the germline ends. CDR3 region: CASSQGEKQFF. The CDR3 DNA sequence: TGTGCCAGCAGCCAAGGGGAGAAGCAGTTCTTC.

The chain recombines TRBV19 with TRBJ1-6; TRBD1 matches at 7 bases. The CDR3 consists of 14 residues. Germline-derived CDR1 and CDR2 are LNHDA and SQIVND (reference sequence). Germline trimming cut 5 bases from V and 7 bases from J; bases unmatched to any gene: 5. The chain's CDR3 is CASSPTGRNSPLHF. CDR3 DNA: TGTGCCAGTAGTCCGACAGGGAGAAATTCACCCCTCCACTTT.

The chain employs TRBV30 and TRBJ1-6; D remains ambiguous. CDR3 length equals 16 residues. Germline lookup yields CDR1 GTSNPN and CDR2 SVGIG (reference sequence). The V gene lost 2 bases and the J gene lost 11 bases, with 22 bases spanning the gap. The CDR3 nucleotides are TGTGCCTGGAGTAGTTTATTGGCCTACAGCCAGACACCCCTCCACTTT. Translating it yields CAWSSLLAYSQTPLHF.

The chain has TRBV12-3 or TRBV12-4 and TRBJ2-3, with D tentatively TRBD1 (7 bases). CDR3 length: 13 amino acids. The V gene lost 5 bases and the J gene lost 9 bases, with 15 bases spanning the gap. The CDR3 loop reads CASSLNRGGTQYF. In DNA form, the CDR3 reads TGTGCCAGCAGTCTCAACAGGGGAGGCACGCAGTATTTT.

The genes are TRBV24-1 and TRBJ1-2, with 7 bases identical to TRBD1. The CDR3 runs 14 residues. The V and J ends lost 3 bases and 2 bases, in that order; junction bases with no gene match: 2. The germline V gene encodes CDR1 KGHDR and CDR2 SFDVKD. The chain's CDR3 is CATSDMTGNYGYTF. The CDR3 DNA reads TGTGCCACCAGTGATATGACAGGGAACTATGGCTACACCTTC.

This clone has more than one count but fewer than ten. The chain joins TRBV21-1 to TRBJ1-1. TRBV21-1 is flagged as a pseudogene. CDR3 length equals 13 residues. The CDR3 nucleotides are TGTGCCAGCAGCAACCCGGGAAACACTGAAGCTTTCTTT. Amino acid sequence: CASSNPGNTEAFF.

Of note for this clone: Other nucleotide sequences from this sample produce the same CDR3. The rearrangement links TRBV12-3 or TRBV12-4 to TRBJ1-6; 9 nucleotides align to TRBD1. V dropped 7 bases and J dropped 7; count of bases not matched to a gene: 2. CDR3 size: 13 residues. CDR3 sequence: CASTGQGNSPLHF. CDR3 in DNA: TGTGCCAGCACGGGACAGGGCAATTCACCCCTCCACTTT.

The chain combines TRBV27 with TRBJ2-1; 8 positions agree with TRBD2. The CDR3 loop spans 15 amino acids. CDR1 and CDR2 (germline): MNHEY, SMNVEV (reference sequence). J gave up 10 bases and V 5 bases, and 13 bases lay outside the gene matches. The CDR3 DNA is TGTGCCAGCAGTCCCTCCGGGACTAGAGGTAACGAGCAGTTCTTC. It encodes CASSPSGTRGNEQFF.

The chain links TRBV5-6 to TRBJ1-1; D gene unclear. The CDR3 is made up of 14 amino acids. The germline gives CDR1 SGHDT, CDR2 YYEEEE. V was trimmed by 5 bases and J by 3 bases, leaving 14 bases between them. CDR3 coding DNA: TGTGCCAGCAGTCAGAGGGTCTCGGACACTGAAGCTTTCTTT. This encodes CASSQRVSDTEAFF.

This clone was picked up a small number of times. CDR3 sequence: CASSLERTVISTDTQYF. DNA for the CDR3: TGTGCCAGCAGCTTAGAGAGGACAGTTATTAGCACAGATACGCAGTATTTT. The chain carries TRBV11-2 and TRBJ2-3, with D possibly TRBD1 on 6 matching bases. CDR1 SGHAT and CDR2 FQNNGV come from the germline V gene. This CDR3 comprises 17 residues. Trimming stripped 0 bases from V and 0 bases from J, with 13 bases between.

The chain is built from TRBV30 and TRBJ2-5; weak D call: TRBD2 (7 bases). Trimming removed 0 bases from V and 4 bases from J, with 12 bases in between. CDR3 length: 14 residues. CDR1 is GTSNPN, CDR2 SVGIG, per germline (reference sequence). Here the CDR3 reads CAWSVQGGGETQYF. CDR3 DNA sequence: TGTGCCTGGAGTGTACAAGGGGGGGGAGAGACCCAGTACTTC. The whole variable domain, filled in from reference TRBV30 and TRBJ2-5, reads SQTIHQWPATLVQPVGSPLSLECTVEGTSNPNLYWYRQAAGRGLQLLFYSVGIGQISSEVPQNLSASRPQDRQFILSSKKLLLSDSGFYLCAWSVQGGGETQYFGPGTRLLVL.

This rearrangement joins TRBV10-3 to TRBJ1-3; unclear D gene. This CDR3 spans 15 amino acids. V was pared by 0 bases and J by 8 bases, with 14 bases between. The germline V gene encodes CDR1 ENHRY and CDR2 SYGVKD. This CDR3 reads CAISESSRGRDTIYF. CDR3 sequence (DNA): TGTGCCATCAGTGAGTCGAGCCGGGGTCGAGACACCATATATTTT.

The count of this clone is one. The CDR3 spells CASSLAYLLAGDNEQFF. For the CDR3, the DNA is TGTGCCAGCAGCTTAGCGTATTTACTAGCGGGAGACAATGAGCAGTTCTTC. The chain links TRBV7-2 to TRBJ2-1; 11 bases line up with TRBD2. The CDR3 contains 17 residues. The germline V gene has CDR1 SGHTA and CDR2 FQGNSA. V lost 0 bases to trimming and J lost 5 bases; unmatched junction nucleotides: 6.

This clone was picked up a small number of times. The chain carries TRBV23-1 and TRBJ1-1; 8 bases match TRBD1. TRBV23-1 is treated as an ORF (open reading frame) with a function not yet certain. CDR3 length: 15 residues. V was clipped by 3 bases and J by 2 bases; unmatched bases: 5. The DNA of the CDR3 is TGCGCCAGCAGTCAGCCCGGGACAGGAAACACTGAAGCTTTCTTT. Translated: CASSQPGTGNTEAFF.

The gene calls are TRBV5-8 and TRBJ1-2, with D maybe TRBD1 (5 bases). The CDR3 is 16 amino acids. The ends were cut back, 4 bases at V and 3 bases at J, with 19 bases in the middle. Germline CDR1 is SGHTS and CDR2 is YDEGEE. The CDR3 DNA reads as TGTGCCAGCAGCGGTTGGGGGGGGTATACCGACTATGGCTACACCTTC. Translation gives CASSGWGGYTDYGYTF.